The clone carrying this T cell receptor beta chain appeared a single time. Its antigen is as yet unknown. This sample is drawn from a study of CD8 T cells in Susac syndrome. Study-wide results and caveats: The study conceded that relatively few individuals underwent its TCR sequencing and HLA analysis.

High-throughput TCR beta sequencing covered peripheral CD8+ and CD4+ T cells. Negative isolation was used for CD8+ and CD4+ T cells, and FACS enrichment was applied to TEMRA cells. With random hexamers, reverse transcription was performed on roughly 0.5 to 1 ug of RNA. MiXCR, run by TCRdb on the immunoSEQ multiplex PCR reads, gives a single entry per CDR3 protein. This sample has some 190,000 distinct CDR3 sequences, with 90% to 95% found just once. This CDR3 comprises 14 residues. Trimming took off 5 bases at V and 1 base at J, with 12 bases between the two ends. Germline CDR1 reads DFQATT; CDR2 reads SNEGSKA (reference sequence).

This rearrangement joins TRBV20-1 to TRBJ1-5, with D possibly being TRBD1 (6 bases). This sequence originates from a human donor in good health. Sequencing was done on a sample of CD4+ T cells from PBMCs. In DNA form, the CDR3 reads TGCAGTGCTGAGGGGGGGTCCAGCAATCAGCCCCAGCATTTT. Amino acid sequence: CSAEGGSSNQPQHF.